The entry that follows covers one TCR beta chain sequence. The data stem from a study of cytomegalovirus exposure and HLA in healthy donors. Per germline, CDR1 SGHRS and CDR2 YFSETQ. The CDR3 covers 15 residues. V was clipped by 6 bases and J by 2 bases, with 14 bases between them. Primers for the PCR totalled 60 Vbeta and 13 Jbeta. Measured with immunoSEQ multiplex PCR; TCRdb has only the in-frame clones, and not every one. The sample gives more than 100,000 clones, 60% to 70% of which show up once; 2.5% to 4% is in the top ten. Sequencing used PBMCs. The clonotype comes from a woman between 45 and 60 years old in good health and CMV-seronegative. The chain uses TRBV5-1 and TRBJ2-2, with D possibly TRBD1 on 6 matching bases. DNA of the CDR3: TGCGCCAGCACCTGGGTGGACAGAAACACCGGGGAGCTGTTTTTT. This sequence encodes CASTWVDRNTGELFF.